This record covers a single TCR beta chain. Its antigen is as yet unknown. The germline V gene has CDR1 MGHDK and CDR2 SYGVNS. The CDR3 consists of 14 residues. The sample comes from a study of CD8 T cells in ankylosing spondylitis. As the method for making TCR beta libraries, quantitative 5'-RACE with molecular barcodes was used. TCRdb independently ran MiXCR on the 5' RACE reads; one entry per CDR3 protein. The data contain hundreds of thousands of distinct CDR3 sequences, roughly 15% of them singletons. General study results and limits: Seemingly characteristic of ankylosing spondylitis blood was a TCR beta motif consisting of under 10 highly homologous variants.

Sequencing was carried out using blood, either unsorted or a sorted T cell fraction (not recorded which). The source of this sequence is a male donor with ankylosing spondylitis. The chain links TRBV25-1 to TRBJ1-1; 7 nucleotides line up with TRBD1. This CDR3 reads CASRQGPRGTEAFF. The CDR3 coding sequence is TGTGCATCAAGACAGGGTCCGAGGGGCACTGAAGCTTTCTTT.